The sequence of this T cell receptor beta chain was determined in a study of shared clonotypes between healthy human individuals. CDR1 is MNHEY, CDR2 SMNVEV, per germline (reference sequence). Trimming removed 6 bases from V and 1 base from J; junction bases left unmatched: 6. The CDR3 sequence is 15 residues long. The DNA input per sorted-subset replicate PCR was 200 ng, corresponding to 30,000 or so T cell genomes. Using immunoSEQ multiplex PCR, the repertoire was profiled, and TCRdb retains in-frame clones only, with some absent. The sample includes approximately 1,000,000 clones, approximately 75% seen only once; the top ten take 0.7% to 0.95%.

The clonotype was recovered from a man between 18 and 29 years old in good health. Some clones in this sample may be carry-over from other donors' samples. The sequenced material came from memory CD4+ T cells from PBMCs. The subset is: CD45RA-negative fraction. This chain joins TRBV27 and TRBJ2-7; TRBD1 matches at 10 bases. CDR3 nucleotides: TGTGCCAGCAGGCTCGGGACAGGGGCTTCCTACGAGCAGTACTTC. This translates into CASRLGTGASYEQYF.